This is a list of T cell receptor beta chains from one sample in a study of blood T cells in healthy people across ages. TCRdb reanalysed the 5' RACE reads using MiXCR and keeps one entry per CDR3 protein. The sample consists of roughly 560,000 distinct CDR3 sequences, less than 25% of them appearing once. These same data were also listed under a study on T cells of mothers and their children.

The sequencing sample was made of blood. The receptors shown here come from a boy between 10 and 17 years old in good health. The CDR3 runs from the conserved cysteine through the conserved F or W. The D gene is left open where the match is weak. The listing skips clone size in some rows; elsewhere it reads once, few, many or a size class.

j_call clone_size d_call v_call cdr3_nt cdr3_aa
TRBJ2-1 few TRBD2 TRBV4-1 TGCGCCAGCAGCCAAGATCTTGGGGGAGGGCGGGAGCAGTTCTTC CASSQDLGGGREQFF
TRBJ2-1 - TRBD1 TRBV7-3 TGTGCCAGCAGCTTAGGGACAGGGCTAGACAATGAGCAGTTCTTC CASSLGTGLDNEQFF
TRBJ1-1 - - TRBV5-6 TGTGCCAGCAGCTTGGAAGTCGGCACTGAAGCTTTCTTT CASSLEVGTEAFF
TRBJ1-1 - - TRBV20-1 TGCAGTGCTAGGTTGAAGATGGATCGCACTGAAGCTTTCTTT CSARLKMDRTEAFF
TRBJ2-7 - - TRBV9 TGTGCCAGCACCCTCCGAATAAGGAGTTACTCCTACGAGCAGTACTTC CASTLRIRSYSYEQYF
TRBJ1-1 once - TRBV2 TGTGCCAGCACCCCAGAGGGGGGGAACACTGAAGCTTTCTTT CASTPEGGNTEAFF
TRBJ2-7 few - TRBV29-1 TGCAGCGTTGAGGCGGGGAACTATTACGAGCAGTACTTC CSVEAGNYYEQYF
TRBJ2-7 many - TRBV4-2 TGTGCCAGCAGCCAAGAGCTCCGTAATCTCTACGAGCAGTACTTC CASSQELRNLYEQYF
TRBJ2-7 - - TRBV25-1 TGTGCCAGCAGTGAAGGCAGGGGCAGCTACGAGCAGTACTTC CASSEGRGSYEQYF
TRBJ1-2 - - TRBV28 TGTGCCAGCAGGTCTGGGTGGGCCTTGAAAGCCTATGGCTACACCTTC CASRSGWALKAYGYTF
TRBJ2-4 - - TRBV5-1 TGCGCCAGCAGCTTGGCGCCCATAGCCAAAAACATTCAGTACTTC CASSLAPIAKNIQYF
TRBJ2-3 - - TRBV28 TGTGCCAGCAGGAAAGGGATAGATACGCAGTATTTT CASRKGIDTQYF
TRBJ2-1 - TRBD1 TRBV6-4 TGTGCCAGCAAGGGACAGTACAATGAGCAGTTCTTC CASKGQYNEQFF
TRBJ1-4 - TRBD1 TRBV28 TGTGCCAGCAGTGTGATCGGGACAGGGGGAAAAGAAAAACTGTTTTTT CASSVIGTGGKEKLFF
TRBJ2-2 - - TRBV12-3/TRBV12-4 TGTGCCAGCCTGCTGAAAAACACCGGGGAGCTGTTTTTT CASLLKNTGELFF
TRBJ2-7 few - TRBV6-1 TGTGCCAGCAGTGAAGCCTGGGCGCAGTACTTC CASSEAWAQYF
TRBJ2-6 few TRBD1 TRBV7-3 TGTGCCAGCAGCTTAGCGGGACAGGGGGTCGGTGGGGCCAACGTCCTGACTTTC CASSLAGQGVGGANVLTF
TRBJ2-7 once - TRBV20-1 TGCAGTGCTAAACTCGGGGGCTACGAGCAGTACTTC CSAKLGGYEQYF
TRBJ1-1 - - TRBV4-3 TGCGCCAGCAGCCAAGATCGCAGGGGCACGCTAGATGACACTGAAGCTTTCTTT CASSQDRRGTLDDTEAFF
TRBJ2-7 few - TRBV20-1 TGCAGTGCTAGAGAGTGGTCGCGACTAGCAGGGGACGAGCAGTACTTC CSAREWSRLAGDEQYF
TRBJ2-6 few - TRBV6-4 TGTGCCAGCGGGGCAAATTCTGGGGCCAACGTCCTGACTTTC CASGANSGANVLTF
TRBJ1-4 - - TRBV3-1 TGTGCCAGCAGCCACAGGCGCTGCAATGAAAAACTGTTTTTT CASSHRRCNEKLFF
TRBJ2-3 - - TRBV24-1 TGCGCCACCAGTGATCCCCAACGTATGACAGATACGCAGTATTTT CATSDPQRMTDTQYF
TRBJ2-3 - TRBD1 TRBV20-1 TGCAGGCCAGGACAGGGTGGCACAGATACGCAGTATTTT CRPGQGGTDTQYF
TRBJ2-5 few TRBD1 TRBV6-6 TGTGCCAGCATCCGACAGGGGGCTTCTTTAGAGACCCAGTACTTC CASIRQGASLETQYF
TRBJ1-1 - - TRBV20-1 TGCAGTGCTAGACGAGATAGGGGAGCTTTCTTT CSARRDRGAFF
TRBJ1-5 - - TRBV27 TGTGCCACCGCTGGGGGCCCCTATAGCAATCAGCCCCAGCATTTT CATAGGPYSNQPQHF
TRBJ2-3 few - TRBV7-2 TGTGCCAGCAGCTCTAACGCTAAGGGTGGGCAGTATTTT CASSSNAKGGQYF
TRBJ2-1 few TRBD2 TRBV12-3/TRBV12-4 TGTGCCAGCAGTCGGACTAGCGGGGCCTACAATGAGCAGTTCTTC CASSRTSGAYNEQFF